The 15 T cell receptor beta chains below all came from one sample that was sequenced in a study of cytomegalovirus exposure and HLA in healthy donors. The primer mix had 60 Vbeta and 13 Jbeta primers. Libraries were prepared by immunoSEQ multiplex PCR; TCRdb keeps only in-frame clonotypes and omits some of them. The sample lists over 150,000 clones, nearly 80% occurring once. The specimen was PBMCs. The receptors derive from a young man in good health and CMV-seropositive.

V is TRBV30 and J is TRBJ2-2, with 14 bases aligning to TRBD2. CDR3 length: 17 amino acids. J gave up 1 base and V 3 bases, and 4 bases lay outside the gene matches. Germline-derived CDR1 and CDR2 are GTSNPN and SVGIG (reference sequence). This CDR3 is CAWRGTSGSENTGELFF. DNA of the CDR3: TGTGCCTGGAGGGGGACTAGCGGGAGCGAGAACACCGGGGAGCTGTTTTTT. The full variable domain, rest sourced from reference TRBV30 and TRBJ2-2, is SQTIHQWPATLVQPVGSPLSLECTVEGTSNPNLYWYRQAAGRGLQLLFYSVGIGQISSEVPQNLSASRPQDRQFILSSKKLLLSDSGFYLCAWRGTSGSENTGELFFGEGSRLTVL.

V gene TRBV5-4 combines with J gene TRBJ2-7, with 9 positions matching TRBD2. J lost 5 bases, V lost 0 bases, and 0 bases had no gene match. The CDR3 runs to 13 residues. The germline gives CDR1 SGHNT, CDR2 YYREEE (reference sequence). This CDR3 reads CASSLGLADEQYF. The CDR3 DNA is TGTGCCAGCAGCTTGGGACTAGCGGACGAGCAGTACTTC.

The chain recombines TRBV5-1 with TRBJ1-4; a possible D gene is TRBD1 (6 bases). In germline, CDR1 is SGHRS, CDR2 YFSETQ. The CDR3 runs 14 residues. V was cut by 5 bases and J by 5 bases, with 13 bases left in between. CDR3 bases: TGCGCCAGCAGAGCGGGACACCCGAATGAAAAACTGTTTTTT. Translated, it gives CASRAGHPNEKLFF.

This chain uses TRBV6-6 with TRBJ2-2; 9 nucleotides agree with TRBD1. Germline CDR1 and CDR2: MNHNY and SVGAGI (reference sequence). The CDR3 runs 16 residues. V shed 7 bases and J 4 bases; nucleotides not matched to a gene: 10. CDR3: CASIQVGTGSTGELFF. The CDR3 DNA sequence: TGTGCCAGCATCCAGGTGGGGACAGGGAGCACCGGGGAGCTGTTTTTT.

V usage is TRBV11-2 and J usage is TRBJ2-5; 10 bases are shared with TRBD1. Germline CDR1 reads SGHAT; CDR2 reads FQNNGV. This CDR3 is built from 18 residues. With 1 base clipped from V and 5 bases from J, the junction kept 13 bases outside the gene matches. The CDR3 DNA is TGTGCCAGCAGCTTAGTGATCCGGACAGGGGGACCTCGGGAGACCCAGTACTTC. This gives the protein CASSLVIRTGGPRETQYF. Using reference TRBV11-2 and TRBJ2-5 for the parts outside the CDR3, the full variable domain is EAGVAQSPRYKIIEKRQSVAFWCNPISGHATLYWYQQILGQGPKLLIQFQNNGVVDDSQLPKDRFSAERLKGVDSTLKIQPAKLEDSAVYLCASSLVIRTGGPRETQYFGPGTRLLVL.

The gene calls are TRBV4-1 and TRBJ1-2, with no clear D. Between the trimmed V and J ends, which lost 0 bases and 4 bases, there was a span of 9 bases. This CDR3 is 14 amino acids long. Germline-derived CDR1 and CDR2 are MGHRA and YSYEKL. The CDR3 here is CASSQDITTYGYTF. As DNA, the CDR3 is TGCGCCAGCAGCCAAGATATTACAACCTATGGCTACACCTTC.

The rearrangement joins TRBV11-2 to TRBJ2-1, with a possible D match to TRBD2 (5 bases). Trimming left V 5 bases short and J 8 bases short, with 13 bases between. Germline V CDR1 and CDR2: SGHAT, FQNNGV. This CDR3 has 13 amino acids. The CDR3 region has the DNA TGTGCCAGCAGCCCGGGATCAGGAGATGAGCAGTTCTTC. As protein: CASSPGSGDEQFF.

This clone has just a few counts. The chain combines TRBV13 with TRBJ1-1, with D possibly TRBD1 on 5 matching bases. With 8 bases removed from V and 1 base from J, the gap between germline ends came to 8 bases. The CDR3 has 12 residues. The germline V gene has CDR1 PRHDT and CDR2 FYEKMQ (reference sequence). The CDR3 loop reads CASVRGNTEAFF. CDR3 bases: TGTGCCAGCGTAAGGGGGAACACTGAAGCTTTCTTT.

This chain links TRBV18 with TRBJ2-5; D possibly corresponds to TRBD1 (7 bases). The germline V and J ends were trimmed by 1 base and 4 bases, with 13 bases remaining between them. The CDR3 runs to 15 residues. The V gene's germline CDR1 is KGHSH and CDR2 LQKENI. The CDR3 DNA reads TGTGCCAGCTCACCACGCAGTCAGGGGGGAGAGACCCAGTACTTC. It translates to CASSPRSQGGETQYF.

This clone was seen just once. V gene TRBV18 combines with J gene TRBJ2-1; D gene uncertain. Germline lookup yields CDR1 KGHSH and CDR2 LQKENI. Trimming removed 3 bases at V and 5 bases at J, with 5 bases between. This CDR3 spans 12 amino acids. CDR3 in amino acids: CASSPANNEQFF. The CDR3 nucleotides are TGTGCCAGCTCACCGGCCAACAATGAGCAGTTCTTC.

This clone was found once. The rearrangement links TRBV19 to TRBJ2-6; D is uncertain. The CDR3 loop spans 17 amino acids. The V and J ends lost 6 bases and 2 bases respectively, with 17 bases between them. The germline CDR1 and CDR2 sequences are LNHDA and SQIVND (reference sequence). CDR3 amino acids: CASSPEVTAPGANVLTF. DNA for the CDR3: TGTGCCAGTAGCCCCGAGGTTACGGCGCCTGGGGCCAACGTCCTGACTTTC. Filled out from reference TRBV19 and TRBJ2-6, the complete variable domain reads DGGITQSPKYLFRKEGQNVTLSCEQNLNHDAMYWYRQDPGQGLRLIYYSQIVNDFQKGDIAEGYSVSREKKESFPLTVTSAQKNPTAFYLCASSPEVTAPGANVLTFGAGSRLTVL.

J is TRBJ1-5 and V is TRBV7-2, with TRBD1 identical over 7 bases. J lost 3 bases, V lost 5 bases, and 10 bases had no gene match. Germline V gene lookup returns CDR1 SGHTA and CDR2 FQGNSA. This CDR3 comprises 16 residues. CDR3 residues: CASSQRTGGDNQPQHF. CDR3 in DNA: TGTGCCAGCAGCCAGAGGACAGGCGGAGACAATCAGCCCCAGCATTTT.

The chain has TRBV5-4 and TRBJ2-5; 7 positions match TRBD1. Looked up from germline, CDR1 is SGHNT and CDR2 is YYREEE (reference sequence). This CDR3 is built from 13 residues. J was trimmed by 5 bases and V by 2 bases; bases with no gene match: 3. In nucleotides, the CDR3 is TGTGCCAGCAGCTTTACAGGGGTGGAGACCCAGTACTTC. Residues: CASSFTGVETQYF.

The chain links TRBV5-4 to TRBJ2-7; D might be TRBD2 (6 bases). The CDR3 length is 13 residues. The germline gives CDR1 SGHNT, CDR2 YYREEE (reference sequence). V lost 8 bases, J lost 6 bases, and 18 bases lay in between. CDR3 sequence: CASTGTSTSEQYF. The CDR3 DNA follows: TGTGCCAGTACCGGGACTTCGACTAGCGAGCAGTACTTC.

The chain is built from TRBV15 and TRBJ2-4; tentative D call: TRBD2 (6 bases). This CDR3 comprises 12 residues. Germline V lookup: CDR1 LNHNV, CDR2 YYDKDF (reference sequence). V was trimmed by 4 bases and J by 13 bases, leaving 14 bases between them. The CDR3 nucleotides read TGTGCCACCAGCACTCCCTTGGGGGGACAGTACTTC. It encodes CATSTPLGGQYF.